Detailed here is one T cell receptor beta chain. Its antigen is undetermined. This sample is part of a study of T-cell memory formation after mild COVID-19. The germline CDR1 and CDR2 sequences are SGHVS and FQNEAQ. The CDR3 extends over 13 amino acids. V was clipped by 3 bases and J by 8 bases, with 11 bases between them. Overall study findings and caveats: A second wave of clones peaked on day 37, and their SARS-CoV-2 specificity went unconfirmed. Mainly CM and EM harbored the contracting CD4+ clones; mainly EMRA harbored the CD8+ ones. Clones that contracted from day 15 to 85 were balanced CD4/CD8, while later expanders leaned CD4+.

Researchers used 5'RACE with constant-segment primers to make TCR alpha and TCR beta cDNA libraries that carry sample barcodes and UMIs. TCRdb independently ran MiXCR on the 5' RACE reads; one entry per CDR3 protein. Among almost 350,000 distinct CDR3 sequences, around a fifth were seen once, and the ten largest hold roughly 21%. The clonotype was recovered from a man between 18 and 35 years old who had mild COVID-19 (a few samples of this study predate the infection). Cell type and time point are not known. The chain has TRBV7-8 and TRBJ2-1; tentatively, D is TRBD1 or TRBD2 (5 bases each). The sample consisted of PBMCs or a T cell subset sorted from them (not recorded which). Written as DNA, the CDR3 is TGTGCCAGCAGCTTTGTGGGGGTTGATGAGCAGTTCTTC. Protein: CASSFVGVDEQFF.